This TCR beta chain was captured in a study of cytomegalovirus exposure and HLA in healthy donors. Study-wide findings and caveats: Analysis was performed later, and it showed HLA-associated TCR beta chains to be more clonally expanded than equally common others. CMV serostatus was the only recorded immune exposure for donors. It was assumed in the presence/absence analyses that sequencing depth was roughly uniform across donors.

PCR was performed using 60 Vbeta and 13 Jbeta primers. Only in-frame clones appear in the TCRdb table, and some are missing; sequencing was by immunoSEQ multiplex PCR. The data contain about 120,000 clones, around a tenth of them singletons. The J segment lost 3 bases and the V segment lost 4 bases, leaving 5 bases of the junction unmatched. CDR1 SGHKS and CDR2 YYEKEE come from the germline V gene (reference sequence). This CDR3 comprises 14 residues. In regard to this clone: Its antigen is unidentified.

The TCR originated in a man aged 30 to 45 in good health and CMV-seronegative. Sequenced material: PBMCs. The rearrangement joins TRBV5-5 to TRBJ1-2; 8 positions agree with TRBD1. In nucleotides, the CDR3 is TGTGCCAGCAGCCAGACAGGGGTAGACTATGGCTACACCTTC. Amino acids: CASSQTGVDYGYTF.